This T cell receptor (beta chain) was documented in a study of cytotoxic CD8 clonotypes in ibrutinib-treated CLL. Depth targeted 1 in 200,000 to 1 in 1 million T cells, averaging 10x coverage per clonotype. Profiled with immunoSEQ multiplex PCR; TCRdb holds only in-frame clones, not every one. The sample has some 200,000 clones; just under 80% are singletons. Genomic DNA for TCR beta libraries, roughly 2 micrograms, came from cryopreserved PBMCs. Germline CDR1 reads SGHVS; CDR2 reads FNYEAQ. The CDR3 length is 13 residues. V lost 5 bases and J 7 bases, leaving 13 bases between the germline ends. Only one count was recorded for this clone.

Specimen: PBMCs, collected after 12 months of ibrutinib treatment. V and J are TRBV7-6 and TRBJ2-3; D is unclear. The sequence derives from a human donor with chronic lymphocytic leukemia. The CDR3 is CASSLPQQYTQYF. The CDR3 region has the DNA TGTGCCAGCAGCCTCCCTCAGCAGTATACGCAGTATTTT.